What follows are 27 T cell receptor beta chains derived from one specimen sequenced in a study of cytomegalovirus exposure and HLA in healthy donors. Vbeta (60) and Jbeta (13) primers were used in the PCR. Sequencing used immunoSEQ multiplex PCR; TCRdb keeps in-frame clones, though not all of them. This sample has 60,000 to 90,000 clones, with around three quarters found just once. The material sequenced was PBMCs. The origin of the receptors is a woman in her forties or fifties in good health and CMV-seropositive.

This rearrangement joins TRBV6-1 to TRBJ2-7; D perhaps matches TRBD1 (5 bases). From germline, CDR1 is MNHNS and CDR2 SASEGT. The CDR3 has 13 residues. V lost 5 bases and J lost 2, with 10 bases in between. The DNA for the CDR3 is TGTGCCAGCAGTATCGACAGCACCTACGAGCAGTACTTC. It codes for CASSIDSTYEQYF.

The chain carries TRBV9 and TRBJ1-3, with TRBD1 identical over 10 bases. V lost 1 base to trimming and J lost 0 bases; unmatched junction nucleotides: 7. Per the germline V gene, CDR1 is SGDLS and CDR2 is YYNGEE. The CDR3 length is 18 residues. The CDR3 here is CASSVTGQGILSGNTIYF. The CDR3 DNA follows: TGTGCCAGCAGCGTAACGGGACAGGGGATCCTCTCTGGAAACACCATATATTTT. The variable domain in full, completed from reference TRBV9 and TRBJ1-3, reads DSGVTQTPKHLITATGQRVTLRCSPRSGDLSVYWYQQSLDQGLQFLIQYYNGEERAKGNILERFSAQQFPDLHSELNLSSLELGDSALYFCASSVTGQGILSGNTIYFGEGSWLTVV.

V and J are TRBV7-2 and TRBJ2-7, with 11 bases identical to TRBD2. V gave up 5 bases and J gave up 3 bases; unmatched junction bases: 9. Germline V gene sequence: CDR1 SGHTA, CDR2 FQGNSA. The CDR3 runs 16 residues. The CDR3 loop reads CASSPHSGRGHYEQYF. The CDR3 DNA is TGTGCCAGCAGCCCCCATAGCGGGAGGGGACACTACGAGCAGTACTTC.

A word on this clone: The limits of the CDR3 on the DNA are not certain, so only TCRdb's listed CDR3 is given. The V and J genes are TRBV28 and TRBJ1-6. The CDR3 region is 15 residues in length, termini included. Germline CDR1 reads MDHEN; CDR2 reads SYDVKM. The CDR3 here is CASSSSGEGNSPLHF.

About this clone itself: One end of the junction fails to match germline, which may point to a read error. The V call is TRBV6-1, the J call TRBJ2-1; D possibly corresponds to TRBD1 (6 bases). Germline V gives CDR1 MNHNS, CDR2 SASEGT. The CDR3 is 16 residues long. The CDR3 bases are TGTGCCAGCAGTGTAACCGGGACATACCCCTACGATGAGCAGTTCTTC. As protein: CASSVTGTYPYDEQFF.

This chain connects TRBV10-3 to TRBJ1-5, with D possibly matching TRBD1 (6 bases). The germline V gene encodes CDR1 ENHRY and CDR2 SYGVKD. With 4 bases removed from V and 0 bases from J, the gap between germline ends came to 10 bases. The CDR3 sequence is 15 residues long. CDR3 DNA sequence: TGTGCCATCAGTGGGACAGTAAATAGCAATCAGCCCCAGCATTTT. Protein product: CAISGTVNSNQPQHF.

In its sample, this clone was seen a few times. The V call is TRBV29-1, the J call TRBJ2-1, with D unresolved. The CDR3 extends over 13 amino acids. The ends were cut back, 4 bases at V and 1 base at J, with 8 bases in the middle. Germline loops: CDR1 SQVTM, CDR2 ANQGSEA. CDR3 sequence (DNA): TGCAGCGTTGTATCCACTTCCTACAATGAGCAGTTCTTC. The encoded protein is CSVVSTSYNEQFF.

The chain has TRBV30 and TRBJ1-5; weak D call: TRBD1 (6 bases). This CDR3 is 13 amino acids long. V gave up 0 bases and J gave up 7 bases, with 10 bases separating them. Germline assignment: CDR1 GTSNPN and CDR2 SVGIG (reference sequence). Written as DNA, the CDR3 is TGTGCCTGGAGTGTCAGGGGCTGGCAGCCCCAGCATTTT. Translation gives CAWSVRGWQPQHF.

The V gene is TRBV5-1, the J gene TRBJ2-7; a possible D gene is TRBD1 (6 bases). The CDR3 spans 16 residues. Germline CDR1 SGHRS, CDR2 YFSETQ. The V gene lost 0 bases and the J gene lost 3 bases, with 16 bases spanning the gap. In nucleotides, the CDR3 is TGCGCCAGCAGCTTGGAAGATTTTTTCAGGGGCTACGAGCAGTACTTC. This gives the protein CASSLEDFFRGYEQYF.

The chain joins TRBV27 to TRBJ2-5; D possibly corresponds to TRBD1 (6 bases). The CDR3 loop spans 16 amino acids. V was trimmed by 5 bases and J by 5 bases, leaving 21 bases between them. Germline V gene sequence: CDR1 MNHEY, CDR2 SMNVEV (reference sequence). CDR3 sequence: CASSPYWQGLEETQYF. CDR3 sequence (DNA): TGTGCCAGCAGTCCTTATTGGCAGGGGCTGGAGGAGACCCAGTACTTC.

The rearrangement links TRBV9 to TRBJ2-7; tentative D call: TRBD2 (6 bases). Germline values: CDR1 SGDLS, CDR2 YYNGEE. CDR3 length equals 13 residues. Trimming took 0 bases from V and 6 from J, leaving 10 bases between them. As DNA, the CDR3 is TGTGCCAGCAGCGTAGAGGAGGGTTCCGAGCAGTACTTC. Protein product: CASSVEEGSEQYF.

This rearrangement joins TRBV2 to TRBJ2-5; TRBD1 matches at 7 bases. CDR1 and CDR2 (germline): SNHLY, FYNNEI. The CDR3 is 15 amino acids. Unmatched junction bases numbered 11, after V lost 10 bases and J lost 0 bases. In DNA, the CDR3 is TGTGCCAACCCGACCGGGACAGTAGACCAAGAGACCCAGTACTTC. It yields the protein CANPTGTVDQETQYF.

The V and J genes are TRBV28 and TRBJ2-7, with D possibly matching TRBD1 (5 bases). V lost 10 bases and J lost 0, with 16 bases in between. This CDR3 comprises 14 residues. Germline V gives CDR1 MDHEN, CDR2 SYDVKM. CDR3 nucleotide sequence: TGTGCCACCTACCGACAGAGCTTCTCCTACGAGCAGTACTTC. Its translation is CATYRQSFSYEQYF.

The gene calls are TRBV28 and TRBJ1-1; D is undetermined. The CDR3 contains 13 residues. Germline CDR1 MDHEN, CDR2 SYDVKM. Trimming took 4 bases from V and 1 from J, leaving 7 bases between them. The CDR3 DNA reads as TGTGCCAGCAGTTCCGCCGGGAACACTGAAGCTTTCTTT. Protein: CASSSAGNTEAFF. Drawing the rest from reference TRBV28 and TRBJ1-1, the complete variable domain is DVKVTQSSRYLVKRTGEKVFLECVQDMDHENMFWYRQDPGLGLRLIYFSYDVKMKEKGDIPEGYSVSREKKERFSLILESASTNQTSMYLCASSSAGNTEAFFGQGTRLTVV.

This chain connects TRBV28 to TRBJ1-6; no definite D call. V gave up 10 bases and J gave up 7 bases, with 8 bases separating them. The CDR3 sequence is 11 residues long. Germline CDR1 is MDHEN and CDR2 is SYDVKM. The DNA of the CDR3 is TGTGCCACCTCGCAGAATTCACCCCTCCACTTT. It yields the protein CATSQNSPLHF.

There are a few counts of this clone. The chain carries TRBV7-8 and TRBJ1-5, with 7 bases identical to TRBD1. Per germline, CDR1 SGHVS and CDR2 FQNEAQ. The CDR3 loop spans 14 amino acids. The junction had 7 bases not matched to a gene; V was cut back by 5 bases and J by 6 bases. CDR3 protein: CASSEQGSVQPQHF. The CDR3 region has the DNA TGTGCCAGCAGCGAACAGGGGTCTGTTCAGCCCCAGCATTTT.

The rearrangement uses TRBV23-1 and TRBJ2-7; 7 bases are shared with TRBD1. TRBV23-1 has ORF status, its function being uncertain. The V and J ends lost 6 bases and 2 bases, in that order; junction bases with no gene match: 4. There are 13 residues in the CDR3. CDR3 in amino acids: CASSQGDPYEQYF. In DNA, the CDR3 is TGCGCCAGCAGCCAGGGGGACCCCTACGAGCAGTACTTC.

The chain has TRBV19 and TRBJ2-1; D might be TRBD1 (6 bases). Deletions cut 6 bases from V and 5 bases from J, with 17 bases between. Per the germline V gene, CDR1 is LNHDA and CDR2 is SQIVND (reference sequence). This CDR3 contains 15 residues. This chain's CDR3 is CASSLQGINNNEQFF. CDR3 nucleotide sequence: TGTGCCAGTAGCCTACAGGGCATTAATAACAATGAGCAGTTCTTC.

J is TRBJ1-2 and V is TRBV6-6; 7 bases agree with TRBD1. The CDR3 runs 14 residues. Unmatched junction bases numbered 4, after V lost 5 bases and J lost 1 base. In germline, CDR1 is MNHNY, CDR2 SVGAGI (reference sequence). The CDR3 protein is CASSATGDNYGYTF. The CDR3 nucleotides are TGTGCCAGCAGTGCCACAGGGGATAACTATGGCTACACCTTC.

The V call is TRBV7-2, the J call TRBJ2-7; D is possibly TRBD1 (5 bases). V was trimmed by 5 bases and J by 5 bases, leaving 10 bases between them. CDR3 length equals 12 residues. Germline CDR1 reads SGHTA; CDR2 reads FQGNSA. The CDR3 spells CASSPGRNEQYF. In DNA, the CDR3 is TGTGCCAGCAGCCCAGGGCGGAACGAGCAGTACTTC. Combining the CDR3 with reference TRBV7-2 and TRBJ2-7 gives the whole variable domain GAGVSQSPSNKVTEKGKDVELRCDPISGHTALYWYRQSLGQGLEFLIYFQGNSAPDKSGLPSDRFSAERTGGSVSTLTIQRTQQEDSAVYLCASSPGRNEQYFGPGTRLTVT.

The CDR3 loop is CSVEDWTGTSYEQYF. In DNA form, the CDR3 reads TGCAGCGTTGAAGATTGGACAGGCACCTCCTACGAGCAGTACTTC. J is TRBJ2-7 and V is TRBV29-1; 7 bases agree with TRBD1. The ends lost 0 bases at V and 0 bases at J; junction bases unmatched: 5. Germline CDR1 SQVTM, CDR2 ANQGSEA. There are 15 residues in the CDR3.

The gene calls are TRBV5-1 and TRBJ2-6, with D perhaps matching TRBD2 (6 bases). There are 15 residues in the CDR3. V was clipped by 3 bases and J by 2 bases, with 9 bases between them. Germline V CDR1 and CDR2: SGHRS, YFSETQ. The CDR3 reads CASSYGGAGANVLTF. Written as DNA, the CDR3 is TGCGCCAGCAGCTACGGGGGTGCTGGGGCCAACGTCCTGACTTTC.

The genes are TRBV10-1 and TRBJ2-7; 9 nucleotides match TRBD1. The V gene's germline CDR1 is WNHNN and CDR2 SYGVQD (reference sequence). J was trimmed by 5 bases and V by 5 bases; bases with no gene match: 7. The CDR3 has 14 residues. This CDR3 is CASSRDRVAHEQYF. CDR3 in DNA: TGCGCCAGCAGTCGGGACAGGGTTGCCCACGAGCAGTACTTC.

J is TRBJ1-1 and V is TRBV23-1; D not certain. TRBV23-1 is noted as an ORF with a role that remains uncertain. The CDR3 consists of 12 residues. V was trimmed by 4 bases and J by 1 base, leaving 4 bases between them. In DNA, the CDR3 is TGCGCCAGCAGTCGAGGGAACACTGAAGCTTTCTTT. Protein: CASSRGNTEAFF.

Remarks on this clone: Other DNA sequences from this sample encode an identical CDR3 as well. In nucleotides, the CDR3 is TGTGCCAGCAGCTTACAGGGGTCTCATCAGCCCCAGCATTTT. Amino acid sequence: CASSLQGSHQPQHF. The chain is built from TRBV7-2 and TRBJ1-5; D is possibly TRBD1 (6 bases). The ends were cut back, 2 bases at V and 5 bases at J, with 10 bases in the middle. Germline V gives CDR1 SGHTA, CDR2 FQGNSA. This CDR3 has 14 residues.

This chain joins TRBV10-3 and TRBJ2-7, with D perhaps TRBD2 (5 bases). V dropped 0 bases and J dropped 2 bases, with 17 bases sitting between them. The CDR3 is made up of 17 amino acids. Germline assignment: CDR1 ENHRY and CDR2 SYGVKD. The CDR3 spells CAISESSGRIRTYEQYF. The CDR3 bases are TGTGCCATCAGTGAGTCTAGTGGGAGAATCAGAACCTACGAGCAGTACTTC.

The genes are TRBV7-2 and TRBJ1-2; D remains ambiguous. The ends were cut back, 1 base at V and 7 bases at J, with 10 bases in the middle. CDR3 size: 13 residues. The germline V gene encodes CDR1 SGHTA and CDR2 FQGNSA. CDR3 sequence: CASSLEGSIGYTF. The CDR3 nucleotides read TGTGCCAGCAGCTTAGAAGGGAGTATTGGCTACACCTTC.